A single sample is the source of the 21 T cell receptor beta chains below, sequenced in a study of cytomegalovirus exposure and HLA in healthy donors. The PCR was carried out with 60 Vbeta primers and 13 Jbeta primers. Data came from immunoSEQ multiplex PCR; TCRdb stores just in-frame clones and leaves some out. The sample lists roughly 150,000 clones, more than 75% occurring once. Source material: PBMCs. These TCRs come from a man aged 25 to 40 in good health and CMV-seropositive.

This clone was detected a few times. V gene TRBV4-2 combines with J gene TRBJ1-1, with 7 bases lining up with TRBD1. Germline loops: CDR1 LGHNA, CDR2 YNFKEQ. V lost 2 bases to trimming and J lost 1 base; unmatched junction nucleotides: 4. The CDR3 has 15 residues. CDR3 DNA: TGTGCCAGCAGCCAAATGGGACAGAAGAACACTGAAGCTTTCTTT. This encodes CASSQMGQKNTEAFF.

This clone is a singleton in its sample. One end of the junction is discordant with germline, which a read error may explain. This chain links TRBV7-9 with TRBJ2-1; the match to TRBD1 covers 8 bases. This CDR3 contains 13 residues. In germline, CDR1 is SEHNR, CDR2 FQNEAQ (reference sequence). CDR3 sequence (DNA): TGTTCCAGCAGCAAGACAGGGGTGGATGAGCAGTTCTTC. This codes for CSSSKTGVDEQFF.

The chain joins TRBV7-3 to TRBJ2-3; 9 nucleotides agree with TRBD2. The CDR3 consists of 15 residues. Germline CDR1 is SGHTA and CDR2 is FQGTGA. J was trimmed by 1 base and V by 5 bases; bases with no gene match: 4. The CDR3 region has the DNA TGTGCCAGCAGCCCCGCGGGAGGGGGCACAGATACGCAGTATTTT. Its translation: CASSPAGGGTDTQYF.

The chain joins TRBV4-3 to TRBJ2-1, with 9 positions matching TRBD1. The ends lost 0 bases at V and 6 bases at J; junction bases unmatched: 6. The CDR3 is 16 residues long. Germline CDR1 LGHNA, CDR2 YSLEER. The CDR3 spells CASSQDTGQGSNEQFF. CDR3 sequence (DNA): TGCGCCAGCAGCCAAGATACAGGACAGGGGAGCAATGAGCAGTTCTTC.

The chain joins TRBV30 to TRBJ2-7, with 7 bases aligning to TRBD2. Germline assignment: CDR1 GTSNPN and CDR2 SVGIG (reference sequence). V lost 3 bases and J lost 4; bases outside the gene matches: 12. This CDR3 has 15 amino acids. The CDR3: CAWRSNRGLLYEQYF. For the CDR3, the DNA is TGTGCCTGGAGAAGTAATCGGGGACTACTTTACGAGCAGTACTTC.

This clone was seen once. V usage is TRBV7-9 and J usage is TRBJ2-1, with TRBD2 identical over 8 bases. Germline lookup yields CDR1 SEHNR and CDR2 FQNEAQ (reference sequence). The CDR3 consists of 19 residues. V trimming: 5 bases; J trimming: 0 bases; junction bases outside the gene matches: 15. CDR3 protein: CASSPPASGGSSSYNEQFF. The CDR3 bases are TGTGCCAGCAGCCCTCCGGCCAGCGGGGGATCGAGCTCCTACAATGAGCAGTTCTTC.

This clone was recorded once. CDR3 loop: CASSPPQGHLTGELFF. The CDR3 DNA is TGTGCCAGCAGCCCCCCACAGGGGCATCTTACCGGGGAGCTGTTTTTT. The chain links TRBV13 to TRBJ2-2; 7 bases map to TRBD1. Germline-derived CDR1 and CDR2 are PRHDT and FYEKMQ (reference sequence). This CDR3 is 16 amino acids long. With 5 bases clipped from V and 5 bases from J, the junction kept 11 bases outside the gene matches.

This clone has a handful of counts. The V gene is TRBV4-3, the J gene TRBJ1-1; weak D call: TRBD1 (5 bases). The length of the CDR3 is 16 residues. Trimming removed 0 bases from V and 1 base from J, with 12 bases in between. The germline V gene has CDR1 LGHNA and CDR2 YSLEER. The CDR3 sequence is CASSQDRGRKNTEAFF. The DNA of the CDR3 is TGCGCCAGCAGCCAAGATCGGGGGAGGAAGAACACTGAAGCTTTCTTT.

The CDR3 spells CASSPRVRPQHF. CDR3 nucleotide sequence: TGTGCCAGCAGCCCGAGGGTCCGGCCCCAGCATTTT. The chain combines TRBV6-5 with TRBJ1-5; D not resolved. The CDR3 has 12 residues. The germline gives CDR1 MNHEY, CDR2 SVGAGI. Trimming removed 6 bases from V and 9 bases from J, with 12 bases in between.

The CDR3 region is CASSLVAGDNEQYF. The CDR3, as DNA: TGCGCCAGCAGCTTGGTCGCGGGAGACAACGAGCAGTACTTC. This chain links TRBV5-1 with TRBJ2-7, with TRBD2 matching over 7 bases. The CDR3 extends over 14 amino acids. Germline V CDR1 and CDR2: SGHRS, YFSETQ. Germline trimming cut 0 bases from V and 5 bases from J; bases unmatched to any gene: 5.

The chain uses TRBV19 and TRBJ1-2; 10 bases fit TRBD1. V lost 5 bases, J lost 4 bases, and 7 bases stayed unmatched. The CDR3 is made up of 15 amino acids. From germline, CDR1 is LNHDA and CDR2 SQIVND (reference sequence). The CDR3 region is CASSQGTGVSYGYTF. As DNA, the CDR3 is TGTGCCAGTAGTCAAGGGACAGGGGTGAGCTATGGCTACACCTTC.

The rearrangement links TRBV5-4 to TRBJ2-3, with D unresolved. This CDR3 region has 14 residues. V lost 2 bases, J lost 1 base, and 8 bases lay in between. Germline loops: CDR1 SGHNT, CDR2 YYREEE (reference sequence). The CDR3 DNA reads TGTGCCAGCAGCTTAAGCCGGGGCACAGATACGCAGTATTTT. Residues: CASSLSRGTDTQYF. Looking up the rest from reference TRBV5-4 and TRBJ2-3 gives the full variable domain: ETGVTQSPTHLIKTRGQQVTLRCSSQSGHNTVSWYQQALGQGPQFIFQYYREEENGRGNFPPRFSGLQFPNYSSELNVNALELDDSALYLCASSLSRGTDTQYFGPGTRLTVL.

Only one count was recorded for this clone. V is TRBV30 and J is TRBJ1-1; D is perhaps TRBD1 (6 bases). The V and J ends lost 4 bases and 1 base respectively, with 10 bases between them. The CDR3 has 13 amino acids. The germline V gene encodes CDR1 GTSNPN and CDR2 SVGIG (reference sequence). For the CDR3, the DNA is TGTGCCTGGAAGCGGGGGCGGAACACTGAAGCTTTCTTT. Its translation: CAWKRGRNTEAFF.

The chain is built from TRBV7-2 and TRBJ2-3, with D perhaps matching TRBD2 (6 bases). Germline CDR1 and CDR2: SGHTA and FQGNSA. CDR3 length: 17 amino acids. Trimming left V 4 bases short and J 2 bases short, with 19 bases between. DNA for the CDR3: TGTGCCAGCAGCTCCGTTTCCCTAGCGTACTCCACAGATACGCAGTATTTT. As protein: CASSSVSLAYSTDTQYF.

The chain employs TRBV6-5 and TRBJ2-3, with 7 bases matching TRBD2. With V trimmed by 0 bases and J by 5 bases, 8 bases remained unmatched. CDR1 is MNHEY, CDR2 SVGAGI, per germline. This CDR3 has 16 amino acids. CDR3 sequence reads: CASSYSGGGPGDTQYF. Written as DNA, the CDR3 is TGTGCCAGCAGTTACTCTGGGGGAGGGCCAGGAGATACGCAGTATTTT.

The chain links TRBV28 to TRBJ2-1; 10 bases are a match to TRBD2. Trimming took 5 bases from V and 5 from J; bases not matched to a gene: 9. Germline V CDR1 and CDR2: MDHEN, SYDVKM. The CDR3 covers 16 residues. CDR3 protein: CASSPWASGSDNEQFF. CDR3 nucleotide sequence: TGTGCCAGCAGTCCCTGGGCTAGCGGGAGCGACAATGAGCAGTTCTTC.

The rearrangement joins TRBV21-1 to TRBJ2-7; the D segment call TRBD2 is taken from the table without a DNA check. TRBV21-1 is reported as a pseudogene. This CDR3 comprises 9 residues. CDR3 in DNA: TGTGCCAGATCGGGACTTCAGTACGTC. Protein product: CARSGLQYV.

The J gene is TRBJ2-1, the V gene TRBV29-1; 12 bases align to TRBD1. Trimming at V came to 4 bases and at J to 7 bases, leaving 5 bases not matched to a gene. Germline CDR1 and CDR2: SQVTM and ANQGSEA. The CDR3 extends over 14 amino acids. The chain's CDR3 is CSVAGDRGRNEQFF. As DNA, the CDR3 is TGCAGCGTTGCGGGGGACAGGGGGCGAAATGAGCAGTTCTTC.

Concerning this clone itself: Other DNA sequences in the sample encode the same CDR3. The chain links TRBV10-3 to TRBJ1-2, with D possibly TRBD1 on 5 matching bases. CDR1 ENHRY and CDR2 SYGVKD come from the germline V gene. Between the trimmed V and J ends, which lost 0 bases and 2 bases, there was a span of 7 bases. CDR3 length equals 14 residues. The CDR3 region has the DNA TGTGCCATCAGTGAGTCGACAGAGAACTATGGCTACACCTTC. It specifies CAISESTENYGYTF.

This sequence joins TRBV5-1 and TRBJ2-3, with 8 bases fitting TRBD2. J lost 0 bases, V lost 1 base, and 1 base had no gene match. The CDR3 is 15 amino acids. Germline lookup yields CDR1 SGHRS and CDR2 YFSETQ. CDR3 in amino acids: CASSLLAGSTDTQYF. The DNA of the CDR3 is TGCGCCAGCAGCTTGCTAGCGGGTAGCACAGATACGCAGTATTTT.

This clone has just one count. CDR3 region: CASSAGGGYEQYV. In nucleotides, the CDR3 is TGTGCCAGTAGCGCAGGGGGCGGCTACGAGCAGTACGTC. This sequence joins TRBV19 and TRBJ2-7; 8 nucleotides align to TRBD1. The V gene end was trimmed by 6 bases and the J gene end by 3 bases; junction bases not matched to a gene: 4. The CDR3 sequence is 13 residues long. Germline CDR1 and CDR2: LNHDA and SQIVND (reference sequence).